The rows below give T cell receptor beta chains drawn from one sample of a study of technical replicates of blood from a handful of donors. Generated by immunoSEQ multiplex PCR, the TCRdb table keeps only in-frame clones and is missing some. Altogether 66,000 or so clones are present, 97% being singletons, with the ten largest covering approximately 0.21%. Material: T cells isolated from PBMCs. The source is a human donor in good health. The conserved cysteine and the conserved F or W are not part of the CDR3 here. The size entry is marked missing in some rows and otherwise reads once, few, many or a size class.

TRBJ2-3 | . | 13 | TRBV25-1 | ASSEWGTGTDTQY
TRBJ2-7 | once | 10 | TRBV11-2 | ASSSEYYEQY
TRBJ2-1 | . | 11 | TRBV7-9 | ASSTDILNEQF
TRBJ2-7 | . | 16 | TRBV23-1 | ASDIKPGRFNPGVEQY
TRBJ2-7 | . | 12 | TRBV5-1 | ASSLVQGNYEQY
TRBJ2-5 | once | 12 | TRBV29-1 | SVGLAGGQETQY
TRBJ1-3 | . | 14 | TRBV10-3 | AISEFQGRAGNTIY
TRBJ2-1 | . | 11 | TRBV29-1 | STCLVSYNEQF
TRBJ1-2 | . | 15 | TRBV9 | ASSGTNSRDMTLGYT
TRBJ1-1 | . | 13 | TRBV9 | ASSLSLQGGTEAF
TRBJ2-3 | once | 14 | TRBV28 | ASSLGSLLSTDTQY
TRBJ2-3 | . | 14 | TRBV5-1 | ASSLYRGRGTDTQY
TRBJ2-5 | . | 12 | TRBV27 | ASSLLGGQETQY
TRBJ2-5 | . | 13 | TRBV7-9 | ASSLTDMYQETQY
TRBJ2-3 | . | 12 | TRBV5-1 | ASSHGMTGDTQY
TRBJ2-1 | . | 11 | TRBV19 | ASSPLPQAEQF
TRBJ2-1 | . | 15 | TRBV7-2 | ASSQLGEGGWDNEQF
TRBJ2-1 | . | 14 | TRBV29-1 | SGGILAGGGYNEQF
TRBJ2-5 | . | 12 | TRBV5-1 | ASAKYDYKETQY
TRBJ2-1 | . | 19 | TRBV2 | ASRDTLGPPSGRATYNEQF
TRBJ1-2 | . | 13 | TRBV7-8 | ASSDRTGRIDGYT
TRBJ2-1 | once | 10 | TRBV29-1 | TLGPSYNEQF
TRBJ2-2 | . | 13 | TRBV6-1 | ASRRTASNTGELF
TRBJ2-2 | . | 12 | TRBV11-2 | ASSPPGSGGELF
TRBJ1-5 | . | 13 | TRBV5-6 | ASSLALGYNQPQH
TRBJ2-1 | . | 14 | TRBV4-1 | ASSLWTGSGGGFQF
TRBJ1-1 | . | 12 | TRBV10-3 | AISDPARRAQAF
TRBJ1-4 | . | 12 | TRBV18 | ASSPSGTREKLF
TRBJ1-1 | . | 12 | TRBV7-9 | ASSLHGEATEAF
TRBJ1-4 | . | 11 | TRBV10-1 | ASSAQGNEKLF
TRBJ2-7 | . | 15 | TRBV27 | ASSLTQLAGSSYEQY
TRBJ2-3 | . | 15 | TRBV4-1 | ASSHARQTLGTDTQY
TRBJ1-1 | . | 10 | TRBV7-9 | ASSQGGTEAF
TRBJ2-5 | . | 13 | TRBV28 | ASSLRAGGKETQY
TRBJ2-1 | . | 15 | TRBV7-9 | ASSLGGTGGRAYEQF
TRBJ2-2 | once | 20 | TRBV12-5 | ASGLAGTGGLAGKLNTGELF
TRBJ1-2 | . | 13 | TRBV15 | ATSRDTVGGGGYT
TRBJ2-7 | . | 16 | TRBV4-1 | ASSQAPITSGITYEQY
TRBJ2-3 | . | 12 | TRBV13 | ASNPTGLGDTQY
TRBJ1-1 | . | 13 | TRBV29-1 | SVEEWTGMNTEAF
TRBJ2-5 | . | 13 | TRBV7-9 | ASSLVAGAGETQY
TRBJ2-3 | . | 11 | TRBV5-6 | ASSPAAGDTQY
TRBJ2-7 | . | 14 | TRBV4-2 | ASSQDGGIVSYEQY
TRBJ1-2 | . | 11 | TRBV28 | ASSSGKNYGYT
TRBJ1-3 | . | 12 | TRBV15 | ATSRDRGRNTIY
TRBJ1-5 | . | 13 | TRBV19 | ASSPQASTNQPQH
TRBJ2-6 | . | 14 | TRBV9 | ASSVDGGSGANVLT
TRBJ1-4 | . | 13 | TRBV27 | ASREGNNGNEKLF
TRBJ2-7 | . | 12 | TRBV29-1 | SVDGLAGGYEQY
TRBJ2-1 | . | 13 | TRBV15 | ATSSDKTSYNEQF
TRBJ2-1 | . | 17 | TRBV7-2 | ASSPRVLTSGSVLDEQF
TRBJ2-1 | . | 10 | TRBV5-1 | ASSPGGNEQF